This T cell receptor beta chain was sequenced during a study of T cell repertoires in cytomegalovirus infection. A single record per CDR3 protein comes from TCRdb applying MiXCR to the reads. The sample consists of fewer than 85,000 distinct CDR3 sequences, approximately 46% of them appearing once. The table lists this clonotype with a few counts. Its antigen is undetermined. The germline V gene has CDR1 LNHDA and CDR2 SQIVND (reference sequence). The V end was cut by 5 bases, the J end by 3 bases, with 10 bases between. This CDR3 spans 14 amino acids. The sequence was collected from a human donor in good health (CMV status not recorded). Some clones in this sample may be carry-over from other donors' samples. The material sequenced was CD8+ T cells from cultured PBMCs, taken from culture after CMV antigen stimulation. This chain links TRBV19 with TRBJ2-2; D is possibly TRBD1 (6 bases). The CDR3: CASSGTYYTGELFF. In nucleotides, the CDR3 is TGTGCCAGTAGTGGGACATACTACACCGGGGAGCTGTTTTTT.